The rows below give T cell receptor beta chains drawn from one sample of a study of metastatic and nonmetastatic thyroid tumors. TCRdb re-called clones via MiXCR from the PCR reads. The sample yields 30,000 to 50,000 clones, about 13% seen once. The sequencing input was blood. The receptors stem from a female donor with papillary thyroid cancer or a benign thyroid nodule (not recorded which). Some clones in this sample may be carry-over from other donors' samples. Both conserved end residues are part of each CDR3. Each record gives: V gene, CDR3 protein.

TRBV30	CAWSAQAFNQPQHF
TRBV29-1	CSASGTDYNEQFF
TRBV2	CASSSGYSTDTQYF
TRBV3-1	CASSQDSLAGGLVPYNEQFF
TRBV12-3/TRBV12-4	CASNPTSGRNEQFF
TRBV28	CASRGGNNQPQHF
TRBV5-6	CASSFGESEKLFF
TRBV25-1	CASSSRGDQPQHF
TRBV20-1	CSANPGLAGVEENQYF
TRBV6-2/TRBV6-3	CASSYWLGSGGYNEQFF
TRBV5-5	CASSLDRDEGTEAFF
TRBV30	CAWSDGTVYNEQFF
TRBV18	CASSPEGNTEAFF
TRBV28	CASSSLFGQQTPLSGANVLTF
TRBV5-1	CASSLGTSGSVLDEQFF
TRBV20-1	CSASEDHTGGYEQYF
TRBV12-3/TRBV12-4	CASSRVNTEAFF
TRBV29-1	CSVGGQPTYEQYF
TRBV19	CASSIDLGMDYGYTF
TRBV7-3	CASSLSGAGDTQYF
TRBV4-1	CASRIGVEAFF
TRBV7-9	CASSPQGFHEKLFF
TRBV9	CASSVGDLGTETQYF
TRBV6-1	CASSQTGGKAEAFF
TRBV29-1	CSATDYNEQFF
TRBV28	CASMGVGYSPLHF
TRBV27	CAGSLGDSTDTQYF
TRBV5-4	CASSPGLAGVDEQYF
TRBV19	CASRTGGSSPLHF
TRBV7-9	CASSLAQGTDTEAFF
TRBV19	CASSLGGKATGYTF
TRBV9	CASSGSNTEAFF
TRBV12-3/TRBV12-4	CASSLSTWPPYF
TRBV11-3	CASSRFGGGSGNTIYF
TRBV5-4	CASSLGPEYEQYF
TRBV5-1	CASSFTSGSTGELFF
TRBV6-1	CASSEFNIKMNTEAFF
TRBV28	CASQGGQPQHF
TRBV3-1	CASSLWEGASGANVLTF
TRBV10-1	CASSGDRESGAFF
TRBV20-1	CSACCYSSTDTQYF
TRBV29-1	CSLGGQETQYF
TRBV7-3	CASSKYGQGTQYF
TRBV7-9	CANSFVLNEQFF
TRBV6-1	CASSSGGGTTVYEQYF
TRBV7-9	CASSLDVANTGELFF
TRBV28	CASSESGRSVNEQFF
TRBV6-1	CASRHERFSTDTQYF
TRBV20-1	CSARGHLNTEAFF
TRBV28	CASSLVPGQGIQETQYF
TRBV10-2	CASSGNNRQETQYF
TRBV6-1	CASSPRQGAGTEAFF
TRBV6-1	CASSEEATGLREQFF
TRBV6-6	CASSFRPAGEAQYF
TRBV28	CASSGRDSNTEAFF
TRBV9	CASSVDLTGELFF
TRBV5-4	CASSFRGQETQYF
TRBV11-2	CASSSGGGPADTQYF
TRBV9	CASSTSGQGVGGAFF
TRBV28	CASSLLQGTDTQYF